The rows below give T cell receptor beta chains drawn from one sample of a study of blood T cell repertoires in COVID-19. Only in-frame clones appear in the TCRdb table, and some are missing; sequencing was by immunoSEQ multiplex PCR. Here the sample spans almost 200,000 clones, approximately 80% being singletons. The material sequenced was peripheral blood. Every receptor here comes from a man in his fifties or sixties with COVID-19, enrolled during active disease. The CDR3 runs from the conserved cysteine through the conserved F or W. A D gene is named only where the DNA matches it firmly. Clone size is stated in some rows and not others, as once, few, many or a class when expanded.

j_call v_call clone_size d_call cdr3_aa cdr3_nt
TRBJ1-5 TRBV30 . TRBD1 CAWSLGQGHQPQHF TGTGCCTGGAGCCTAGGACAGGGACATCAGCCCCAGCATTTT
TRBJ2-7 TRBV4-3 . . CASSQEGAGPYEQYF TGCGCCAGCAGCCAAGAGGGCGCCGGTCCCTACGAGCAGTACTTC
TRBJ2-7 TRBV5-1 . TRBD1 CASSLDTGTGVAYEQYF TGCGCCAGCAGCTTAGATACCGGGACAGGGGTCGCCTACGAGCAGTACTTC
TRBJ2-1 TRBV7-2 . TRBD1 CASSYYRGSDEQFF TGTGCCAGCAGCTACTACAGGGGAAGCGATGAGCAGTTCTTC
TRBJ2-7 TRBV7-8 . . CASSLSSGSSYEQYF TGTGCCAGCAGCTTATCCTCGGGAAGCTCCTACGAGCAGTACTTC
TRBJ2-7 TRBV5-1 . . CASTRGAGSSYEQYF TGCGCCAGCACCCGGGGTGCGGGAAGCTCCTACGAGCAGTACTTC
TRBJ1-1 TRBV4-3 . . CASSRAGDGNTEAFF TGCGCCAGCAGCCGGGCAGGGGACGGGAACACTGAAGCTTTCTTT
TRBJ2-1 TRBV5-1 . TRBD2 CASSLELAGVNEQFF TGCGCCAGCAGCTTGGAACTAGCGGGAGTCAATGAGCAGTTCTTC
TRBJ2-7 TRBV6-1 . . CASREDTFPLYEQYF TGTGCCAGCAGGGAAGACACGTTTCCCCTTTACGAGCAGTACTTC
TRBJ2-3 TRBV4-2 . . CASSQGAQILTDTQYF TGTGCCAGCAGCCAAGGAGCACAGATCCTAACAGATACGCAGTATTTT
TRBJ1-5 TRBV6-5 . TRBD1 CASRDSSVEPQHF TGTGCCAGCCGGGACAGCTCCGTTGAGCCCCAGCATTTT
TRBJ2-1 TRBV15 . TRBD2 CATSRDLGTSGRVRENEQFF TGTGCCACCAGCAGAGATCTCGGGACTAGCGGGAGGGTTAGGGAGAATGAGCAGTTCTTC
TRBJ1-4 TRBV18 . TRBD1 CASSRDRARTNEKLFF TGTGCCAGCTCACGGGACAGGGCAAGAACTAATGAAAAACTGTTTTTT
TRBJ2-3 TRBV7-9 . . CASGRRGTDTQYF TGTGCCAGCGGCCGCCGGGGCACAGATACGCAGTATTTT
TRBJ1-6 TRBV7-9 few . CASSLETGGNSPLHF TGTGCCAGCAGCTTAGAGACTGGCGGTAATTCACCCCTCCACTTT
TRBJ2-7 TRBV28 . TRBD1 CASIGGQDRYEQYF TGTGCCAGCATCGGCGGACAGGACAGGTACGAGCAGTACTTC
TRBJ1-2 TRBV29-1 . . CSVRESEGYGYTF TGCAGCGTTCGGGAATCTGAGGGATATGGCTACACCTTC
TRBJ2-2 TRBV10-1 . . CASSEGSGTGELFF TGCGCCAGCAGTGAGGGAAGCGGCACCGGGGAGCTGTTTTTT
TRBJ1-5 TRBV10-3 . . CAISQGGEGNQPQHF TGTGCCATCAGCCAGGGAGGAGAAGGCAATCAGCCCCAGCATTTT
TRBJ1-1 TRBV27 . . CASSYSQGRSTEAFF TGTGCCAGCAGTTACTCACAGGGAAGAAGCACTGAAGCTTTCTTT
TRBJ1-5 TRBV6-5 . . CASSITGGSNQPQHF TGTGCCAGCAGTATTACGGGAGGGAGCAATCAGCCCCAGCATTTT
TRBJ1-2 TRBV13 few TRBD1 CASSPDRGDGYTF TGTGCCAGCAGCCCGGACAGGGGGGATGGCTACACCTTC
TRBJ1-2 TRBV30 . . CACVRAFYGYTF TGTGCCTGTGTCAGGGCCTTCTATGGCTACACCTTC
TRBJ1-1 TRBV5-6 . TRBD1 CASSPDRGYTEAFF TGTGCCAGCAGCCCGGACAGGGGTTATACTGAAGCTTTCTTT
TRBJ1-2 TRBV3-1/TRBV3-2 . . CASSQESTGYYGYTF TGTGCCAGCAGCCAAGAAAGCACAGGCTACTATGGCTACACCTTC
TRBJ1-6 TRBV25-1 . TRBD1 CASSGDRGSGPLHF TGTGCCAGCAGTGGAGACAGGGGAAGTGGGCCCCTCCACTTT
TRBJ2-5 TRBV19 . TRBD1 CASSDSGQGQETQYF TGTGCCAGTAGTGACTCGGGACAGGGTCAAGAGACCCAGTACTTC